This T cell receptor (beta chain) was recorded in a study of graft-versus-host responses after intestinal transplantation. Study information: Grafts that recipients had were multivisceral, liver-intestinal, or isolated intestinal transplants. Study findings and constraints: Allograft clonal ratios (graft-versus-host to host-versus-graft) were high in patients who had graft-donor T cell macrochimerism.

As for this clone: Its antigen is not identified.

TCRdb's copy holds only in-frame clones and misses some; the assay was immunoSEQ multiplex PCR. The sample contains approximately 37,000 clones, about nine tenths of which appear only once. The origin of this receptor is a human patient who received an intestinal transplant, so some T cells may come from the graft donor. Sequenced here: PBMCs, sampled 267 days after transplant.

The CDR3 spells CASRPPGSEQYF. The DNA for the CDR3 is TGTGCCAGCAGACCCCCAGGGTCCGAGCAGTACTTC. The chain has TRBV2 and TRBJ2-7; the D gene is possibly TRBD1 (5 bases). The germline CDR1 and CDR2 sequences are SNHLY and FYNNEI. The CDR3 runs to 12 residues. V dropped 6 bases and J dropped 6 bases, with 12 bases sitting between them.